This T cell receptor (beta chain) was obtained from a study of blood T cell repertoires in COVID-19. Some clones are missing from TCRdb's copy, which holds only in-frame ones; the method was immunoSEQ multiplex PCR. The sample lists around 100,000 clones; around 84% were seen once. V was trimmed by 6 bases and J by 14 bases, leaving 22 bases between them. This CDR3 has 13 amino acids. Germline CDR1 reads MDHEN; CDR2 reads SYDVKM. This receptor was identified in a man between 60 and 70 years old with acute or convalescent COVID-19. This sequence joins TRBV28 and TRBJ1-1; D is possibly TRBD1 (5 bases). The specimen sequenced was peripheral blood. The CDR3 region is CASRAPGRTEQFF. CDR3 bases: TGTGCCAGCAGGGCCCCAGGGAGGACTGAACAGTTCTTT.